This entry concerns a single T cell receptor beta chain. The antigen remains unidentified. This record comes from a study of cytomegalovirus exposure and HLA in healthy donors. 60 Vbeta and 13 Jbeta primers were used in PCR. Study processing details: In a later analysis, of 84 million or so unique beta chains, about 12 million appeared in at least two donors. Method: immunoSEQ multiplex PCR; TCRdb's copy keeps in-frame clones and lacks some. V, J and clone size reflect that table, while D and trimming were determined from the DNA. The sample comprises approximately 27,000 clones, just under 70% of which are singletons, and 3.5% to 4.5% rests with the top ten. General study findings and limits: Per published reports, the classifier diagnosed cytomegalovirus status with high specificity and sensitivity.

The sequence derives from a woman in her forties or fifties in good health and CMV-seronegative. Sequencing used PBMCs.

The CDR3 DNA reads as TGTGCCAGCAGTGGGGGAGCGGGGGGCTACGAGCAGTACTTC. Translation: CASSGGAGGYEQYF. This chain links TRBV6-1 with TRBJ2-7, with 9 bases identical to TRBD2. The length of the CDR3 is 14 residues. Trimming removed 4 bases from V and 3 bases from J; junction bases left unmatched: 4. CDR1 is MNHNS and CDR2 is SASEGT in the germline V gene.